The T cell receptor beta chain under discussion was sequenced for a study of blood T cell repertoires in COVID-19. The wider study: Sites across the United States, Italy and Spain contributed samples from acute and convalescent COVID-19.

This clone appeared a few times. Germline V CDR1 and CDR2: SEHNR, FQNEAQ (reference sequence). There are 13 residues in the CDR3. V lost 3 bases, J lost 12 bases, and 8 bases stayed unmatched. Categorization into cohorts depended on clinical history that participants reported. As handled by the study authors: Nucleated cell counts were estimated from reference gene primer amplification. The table came from immunoSEQ multiplex PCR; TCRdb's copy has only in-frame clones and leaves some out. The DNA gave D and trimming, while V, J and clone size come from that table. The sample includes about 150,000 clones, less than 80% of them seen just once.

The sample consisted of PBMCs or T cells enriched from blood (not recorded which). The genes are TRBV7-9 and TRBJ1-5, with TRBD1 matching over 7 bases. This receptor was obtained from a woman in her 70s in a cohort exposed to, infected with or recovered from COVID-19 (not recorded which). The CDR3 nucleotides are TGTGCCAGCAGCTTGGACCCCGGGACAGTCCAGCATTTT. Residues: CASSLDPGTVQHF.